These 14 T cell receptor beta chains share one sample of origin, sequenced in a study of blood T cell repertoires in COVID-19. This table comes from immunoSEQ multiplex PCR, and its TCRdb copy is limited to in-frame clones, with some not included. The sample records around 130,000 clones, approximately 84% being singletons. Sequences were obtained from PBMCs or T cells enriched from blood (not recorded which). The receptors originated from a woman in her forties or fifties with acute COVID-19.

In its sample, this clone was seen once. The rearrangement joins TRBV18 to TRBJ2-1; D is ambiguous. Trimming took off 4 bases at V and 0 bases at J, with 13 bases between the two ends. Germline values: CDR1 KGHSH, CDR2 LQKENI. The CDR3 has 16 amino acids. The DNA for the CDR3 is TGTGCCAGCTCACAACTACCCCCGAGCTCCTACAATGAGCAGTTCTTC. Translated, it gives CASSQLPPSSYNEQFF. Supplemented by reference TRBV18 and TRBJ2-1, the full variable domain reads NAGVMQNPRHLVRRRGQEARLRCSPMKGHSHVYWYRQLPEEGLKFMVYLQKENIIDESGMPKERFSAEFPKEGPSILRIQQVVRGDSAAYFCASSQLPPSSYNEQFFGPGTRLTVL.

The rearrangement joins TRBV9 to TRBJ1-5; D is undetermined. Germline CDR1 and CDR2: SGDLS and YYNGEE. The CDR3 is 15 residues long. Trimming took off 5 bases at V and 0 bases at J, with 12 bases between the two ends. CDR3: CASSSDGDSNQPQHF. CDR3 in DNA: TGTGCCAGCAGTTCCGACGGAGATAGCAATCAGCCCCAGCATTTT.

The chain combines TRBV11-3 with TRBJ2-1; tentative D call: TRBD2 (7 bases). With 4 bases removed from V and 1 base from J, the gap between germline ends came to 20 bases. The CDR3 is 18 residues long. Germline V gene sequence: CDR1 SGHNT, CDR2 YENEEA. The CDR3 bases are TGTGCCAGCAGCTCCCCCGGGGGGCGTCTTCGGTCCTACAATGAGCAGTTCTTC. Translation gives CASSSPGGRLRSYNEQFF.

As DNA, the CDR3 is TGTGCCATCAGTGAGGTGACTAGCGGGAACACCGGGGAGCTGTTTTTT. Translation gives CAISEVTSGNTGELFF. The chain carries TRBV10-3 and TRBJ2-2; TRBD2 agrees at 9 bases. After removal of 2 bases from V and 1 base from J, the junction contained 2 bases not matched to a gene. Looked up from germline, CDR1 is ENHRY and CDR2 is SYGVKD. The CDR3 spans 16 residues.

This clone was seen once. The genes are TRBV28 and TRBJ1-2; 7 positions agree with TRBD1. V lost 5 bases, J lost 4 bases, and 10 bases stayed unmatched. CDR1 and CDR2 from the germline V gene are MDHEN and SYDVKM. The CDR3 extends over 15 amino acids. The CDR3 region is CASSHHGDSLYGYTF. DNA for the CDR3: TGTGCCAGCAGTCACCACGGGGACAGCCTCTATGGCTACACCTTC.

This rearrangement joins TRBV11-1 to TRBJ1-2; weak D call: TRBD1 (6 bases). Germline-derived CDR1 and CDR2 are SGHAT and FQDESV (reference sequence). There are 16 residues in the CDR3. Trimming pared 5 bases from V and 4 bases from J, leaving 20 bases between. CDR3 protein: CASSPPPDRPLYGYTF. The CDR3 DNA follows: TGTGCCAGCAGCCCCCCGCCCGACAGGCCACTCTATGGCTACACCTTC.

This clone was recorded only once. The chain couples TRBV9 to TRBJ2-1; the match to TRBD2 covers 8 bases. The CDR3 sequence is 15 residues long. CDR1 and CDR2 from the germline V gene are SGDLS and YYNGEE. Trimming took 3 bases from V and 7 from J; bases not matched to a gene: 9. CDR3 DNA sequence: TGTGCCAGCAGCGCACCGGGAGGGCCGGGTAATGAGCAGTTCTTC. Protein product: CASSAPGGPGNEQFF.

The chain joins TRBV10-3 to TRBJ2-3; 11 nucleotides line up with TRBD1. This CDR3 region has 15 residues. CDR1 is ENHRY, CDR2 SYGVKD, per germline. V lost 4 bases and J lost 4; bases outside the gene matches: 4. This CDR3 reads CAISGGTGGSDTQYF. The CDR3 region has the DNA TGTGCCATCAGTGGCGGGACAGGGGGATCAGATACGCAGTATTTT.

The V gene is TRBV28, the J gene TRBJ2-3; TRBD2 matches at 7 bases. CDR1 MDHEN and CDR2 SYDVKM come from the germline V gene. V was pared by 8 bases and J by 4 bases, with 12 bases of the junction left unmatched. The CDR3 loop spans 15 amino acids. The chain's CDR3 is CASDGMGGPADTQYF. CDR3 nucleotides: TGTGCCAGCGACGGGATGGGAGGGCCGGCAGATACGCAGTATTTT.

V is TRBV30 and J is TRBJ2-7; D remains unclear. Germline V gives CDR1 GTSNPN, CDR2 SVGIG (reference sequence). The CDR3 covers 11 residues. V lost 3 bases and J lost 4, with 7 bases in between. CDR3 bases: TGTGCCTGGAGCCCTCAGTACGAGCAGTACTTC. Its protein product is CAWSPQYEQYF. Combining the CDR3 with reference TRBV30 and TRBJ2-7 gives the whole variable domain SQTIHQWPATLVQPVGSPLSLECTVEGTSNPNLYWYRQAAGRGLQLLFYSVGIGQISSEVPQNLSASRPQDRQFILSSKKLLLSDSGFYLCAWSPQYEQYFGPGTRLTVT.

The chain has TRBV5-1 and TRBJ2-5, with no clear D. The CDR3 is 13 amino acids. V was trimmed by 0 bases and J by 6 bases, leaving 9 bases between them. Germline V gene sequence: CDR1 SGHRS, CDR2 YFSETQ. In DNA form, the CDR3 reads TGCGCCAGCAGCTTGGTTGGGCCCCAGACCCAGTACTTC. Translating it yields CASSLVGPQTQYF.

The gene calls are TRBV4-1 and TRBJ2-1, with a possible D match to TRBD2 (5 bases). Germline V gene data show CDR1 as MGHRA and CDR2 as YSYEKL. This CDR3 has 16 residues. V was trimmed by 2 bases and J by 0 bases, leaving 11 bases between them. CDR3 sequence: CASSQLDLISYNEQFF. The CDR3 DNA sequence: TGCGCCAGCAGCCAACTGGACTTAATCTCCTACAATGAGCAGTTCTTC.

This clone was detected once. In DNA, the CDR3 is TGTGCCAGCAGCCCCCGAGGGTCCATGAACACTGAAGCTTTCTTT. Translated: CASSPRGSMNTEAFF. The chain links TRBV5-4 to TRBJ1-1; D unclear. From germline, CDR1 is SGHNT and CDR2 YYREEE (reference sequence). This CDR3 region has 15 residues. With 4 bases removed from V and 0 bases from J, the gap between germline ends came to 13 bases.

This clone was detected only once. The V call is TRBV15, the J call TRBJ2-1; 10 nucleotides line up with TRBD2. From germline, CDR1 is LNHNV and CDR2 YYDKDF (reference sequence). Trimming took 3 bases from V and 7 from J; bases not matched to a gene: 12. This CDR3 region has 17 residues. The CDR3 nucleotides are TGTGCCACCAGCAGGGGGGGGACTAGCGCGCCGCGGAATGAGCAGTTCTTC. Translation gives CATSRGGTSAPRNEQFF.